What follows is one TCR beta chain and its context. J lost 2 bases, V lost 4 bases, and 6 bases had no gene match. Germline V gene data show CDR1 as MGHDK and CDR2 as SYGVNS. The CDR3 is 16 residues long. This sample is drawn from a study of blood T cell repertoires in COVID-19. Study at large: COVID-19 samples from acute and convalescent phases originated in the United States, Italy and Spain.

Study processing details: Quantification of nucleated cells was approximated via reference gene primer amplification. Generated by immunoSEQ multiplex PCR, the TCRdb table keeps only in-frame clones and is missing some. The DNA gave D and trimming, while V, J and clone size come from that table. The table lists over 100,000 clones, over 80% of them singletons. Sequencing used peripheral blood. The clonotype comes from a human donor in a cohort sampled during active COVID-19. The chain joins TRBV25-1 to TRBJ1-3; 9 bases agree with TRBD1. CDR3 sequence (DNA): TGTGCCAGCAGTGGCGTAACAGGGGGCCCTGGAAACACCATATATTTT. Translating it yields CASSGVTGGPGNTIYF.